Below, 28 T cell receptor beta chains from the same sample are listed, as sequenced in a study of OX40 agonist ivuxolimab in advanced cancers. TCRdb's table, derived via immunoSEQ multiplex PCR, lists solely in-frame clones and lacks some. The sample has 12,000 to 15,000 clones, around four fifths seen once. The sequencing used CD4+ or CD8+ T cells sorted from blood, collected in a trial of the OX40 agonist ivuxolimab. All receptors come from an adult with an advanced solid tumor such as melanoma, head and neck, liver or kidney cancer.

This clone was seen just once. This chain uses TRBV29-1 with TRBJ2-1, with TRBD2 matching over 7 bases. Germline V gene lookup returns CDR1 SQVTM and CDR2 ANQGSEA. The CDR3 is 16 residues long. CDR3 sequence: CTGGGMGGLSYNEQFF. CDR3 in DNA: TGCACGGGGGGTGGCATGGGAGGACTTTCCTACAATGAGCAGTTCTTC.

The chain carries TRBV27 and TRBJ1-5; D ambiguous. The CDR3 consists of 14 residues. Trimming cost V 6 bases and J 2 bases, with 11 bases left between them. CDR1 MNHEY and CDR2 SMNVEV come from the germline V gene (reference sequence). For the CDR3, the DNA is TGTGCCAGCAGCTGGGCCGGTGGCAATCAGCCCCAGCATTTT. As protein: CASSWAGGNQPQHF.

The rearrangement joins TRBV7-9 to TRBJ2-2; TRBD2 matches 9 bases. Per the germline V gene, CDR1 is SEHNR and CDR2 is FQNEAQ (reference sequence). Germline trimming cut 5 bases from V and 1 base from J; bases unmatched to any gene: 14. This CDR3 is built from 19 residues. CDR3 sequence (DNA): TGTGCCAGCAGCCCTAATCCGGGTAGCGGGGGTTGGAACACCGGGGAGCTGTTTTTT. This codes for CASSPNPGSGGWNTGELFF.

This chain connects TRBV30 to TRBJ2-5, with TRBD2 identical over 14 bases. Germline values: CDR1 GTSNPN, CDR2 SVGIG (reference sequence). V lost 2 bases and J lost 5; bases outside the gene matches: 4. The CDR3 runs to 15 residues. The CDR3 DNA sequence: TGTGCCTGGAGTAGACTAGCGGGAGGGCTCGAGACCCAGTACTTC. Its translation is CAWSRLAGGLETQYF. Complete variable domain (other parts from reference TRBV30 and TRBJ2-5): SQTIHQWPATLVQPVGSPLSLECTVEGTSNPNLYWYRQAAGRGLQLLFYSVGIGQISSEVPQNLSASRPQDRQFILSSKKLLLSDSGFYLCAWSRLAGGLETQYFGPGTRLLVL.

The rearrangement links TRBV29-1 to TRBJ1-2, with 7 bases lining up with TRBD1. The CDR3 runs 14 residues. V gave up 6 bases and J gave up 1 base; unmatched junction bases: 8. Per germline, CDR1 SQVTM and CDR2 ANQGSEA. CDR3 protein: CSVPGQARNYGYTF. CDR3 nucleotide sequence: TGCAGCGTCCCCGGACAGGCGCGTAACTATGGCTACACCTTC.

V usage is TRBV2 and J usage is TRBJ1-1; 9 bases fit TRBD1. The germline CDR1 and CDR2 sequences are SNHLY and FYNNEI. After removal of 6 bases from V and 10 bases from J, the junction contained 12 bases not matched to a gene. The CDR3 extends over 14 amino acids. CDR3 DNA sequence: TGTGCCAGCAGCTCGGGACAGGGTGAAGGAGGAGCTTTCTTT. Translated, it gives CASSSGQGEGGAFF.

The V and J genes are TRBV4-2 and TRBJ2-2; 7 nucleotides agree with TRBD2. This CDR3 is 18 amino acids long. The germline V gene has CDR1 LGHNA and CDR2 YNFKEQ. The V gene end was trimmed by 1 base and the J gene end by 5 bases; junction bases not matched to a gene: 13. Here the CDR3 DNA reads TGTGCCAGCAGCCAAGGGGCCGACGGACTAGGAGGTACCGGGGAGCTGTTTTTT. Its protein is CASSQGADGLGGTGELFF.

The V call is TRBV5-5, the J call TRBJ2-5; the D is unclear. Germline V CDR1 and CDR2: SGHKS, YYEKEE (reference sequence). The V and J ends lost 4 bases and 2 bases respectively, with 12 bases between them. The CDR3 is 14 amino acids. The CDR3 DNA is TGTGCCAGCAGCCCACCCCTAGAACAAGAGACCCAGTACTTC. Amino acid sequence: CASSPPLEQETQYF.

The rearrangement uses TRBV5-8 and TRBJ2-1, with D hard to call. The V end lost 1 base, the J end lost 4 bases, and 12 bases lay between the germline ends. The CDR3 sequence is 15 residues long. Per germline, CDR1 SGHTS and CDR2 YDEGEE. CDR3 region: CASSLSWHTYNEQFF. The CDR3 bases are TGTGCCAGCAGCTTGTCCTGGCACACGTACAATGAGCAGTTCTTC. The whole variable domain, remainder taken from reference TRBV5-8 and TRBJ2-1, is EAGVTQSPTHLIKTRGQQATLRCSPISGHTSVYWYQQALGLGLQFLLWYDEGEERNRGNFPPRFSGRQFPNYSSELNVNALELEDSALYLCASSLSWHTYNEQFFGPGTRLTVL.

The chain uses TRBV4-1 and TRBJ1-1, with D perhaps matching TRBD1 (5 bases). From germline, CDR1 is MGHRA and CDR2 YSYEKL. The CDR3 spans 15 residues. V was cut by 2 bases and J by 11 bases, with 21 bases left in between. This chain's CDR3 is CASSQPGTLGLYAFF. The CDR3 coding sequence is TGCGCCAGCAGCCAACCCGGGACCTTGGGACTATACGCTTTCTTT.

The J gene is TRBJ2-1, the V gene TRBV5-6, with D uncertain. The V and J ends lost 0 bases and 0 bases respectively, with 4 bases between them. The CDR3 length is 14 residues. CDR1 SGHDT and CDR2 YYEEEE come from the germline V gene. Here the CDR3 DNA reads TGTGCCAGCAGCTTGGGCAGCTCCTACAATGAGCAGTTCTTC. Translated: CASSLGSSYNEQFF.

This sequence joins TRBV9 and TRBJ2-3; D is undetermined. This CDR3 is built from 16 residues. With 1 base removed from V and 3 bases from J, the gap between germline ends came to 15 bases. Germline assignment: CDR1 SGDLS and CDR2 YYNGEE. CDR3 sequence reads: CASSVWGAVGTDTQYF. Here the CDR3 DNA reads TGTGCCAGCAGCGTATGGGGTGCGGTCGGGACAGATACGCAGTATTTT.

The chain combines TRBV6-1 with TRBJ2-1, with D perhaps matching TRBD1 or TRBD2 (5 bases each). The length of the CDR3 is 12 residues. Germline V lookup: CDR1 MNHNS, CDR2 SASEGT. With 4 bases removed from V and 7 bases from J, the gap between germline ends came to 8 bases. The CDR3 bases are TGTGCCAGCAGTGTGGGGGTGAATGAGCAGTTCTTC. This translates into CASSVGVNEQFF.

V gene TRBV27 combines with J gene TRBJ2-1, with 9 positions matching TRBD1. J gave up 0 bases and V 8 bases, and 5 bases lay outside the gene matches. The CDR3 spans 15 residues. Germline V gene lookup returns CDR1 MNHEY and CDR2 SMNVEV (reference sequence). For the CDR3, the DNA is TGTGCCAGCTGGACAGGGGACCTCTCCTACAATGAGCAGTTCTTC. Its translation: CASWTGDLSYNEQFF.

The rearrangement joins TRBV6-5 to TRBJ2-1; D unclear. Germline assignment: CDR1 MNHEY and CDR2 SVGAGI. The CDR3 sequence is 11 residues long. V lost 5 bases and J lost 7, with 6 bases in between. The CDR3 DNA sequence: TGTGCCAGCAGTCTTGGTAATGAGCAGTTCTTC. Protein: CASSLGNEQFF.

CDR3 coding DNA: TGTGCCACCAGCAGATACGGGGAGGAGGCGAATGAGCAGTTCTTC. Protein sequence: CATSRYGEEANEQFF. This chain links TRBV15 with TRBJ2-1; maybe TRBD2 (6 bases). V was shortened by 2 bases and J by 7 bases, with 15 bases between the two germline ends. CDR3 length equals 15 residues. CDR1 and CDR2 (germline): LNHNV, YYDKDF (reference sequence).

This clone showed up many times. The V call is TRBV28, the J call TRBJ2-4; D remains unclear. This CDR3 has 13 residues. Trimming took 2 bases from V and 8 from J, leaving 10 bases between them. Germline lookup yields CDR1 MDHEN and CDR2 SYDVKM. CDR3 amino acids: CASSLTFYDIQYF. DNA of the CDR3: TGTGCCAGCAGTTTAACGTTCTACGACATTCAGTACTTC.

The rearrangement links TRBV9 to TRBJ2-1; 10 nucleotides match TRBD2. This CDR3 comprises 17 residues. The germline V gene encodes CDR1 SGDLS and CDR2 YYNGEE. The trim removed 1 base at V and 7 bases at J, leaving 11 bases unmatched. CDR3 nucleotides: TGTGCCAGCAGCGTATATCGGCTAGCGGGAGTAGGGAATGAGCAGTTCTTC. It specifies CASSVYRLAGVGNEQFF.

This chain links TRBV7-9 with TRBJ2-1; D is unclear. V lost 0 bases, J lost 5 bases, and 2 bases lay in between. Looked up from germline, CDR1 is SEHNR and CDR2 is FQNEAQ (reference sequence). The CDR3 runs to 12 residues. CDR3 DNA sequence: TGTGCCAGCAGCTTAGCTAACAATGAGCAGTTCTTC. This gives the protein CASSLANNEQFF.

The CDR3 coding sequence is TGTGCCAGCAGTTTAGGCAGGGGAACTGAAGCTTTCTTT. Protein sequence: CASSLGRGTEAFF. The gene calls are TRBV27 and TRBJ1-1, with D perhaps TRBD1 (6 bases). V gave up 2 bases and J gave up 5 bases, with 9 bases separating them. The germline gives CDR1 MNHEY, CDR2 SMNVEV (reference sequence). CDR3 length: 13 residues.

The rearrangement links TRBV9 to TRBJ2-5, with D possibly being TRBD2 (5 bases). The CDR3 runs 14 residues. The V end was cut by 3 bases, the J end by 9 bases, with 18 bases between. Per germline, CDR1 SGDLS and CDR2 YYNGEE. The CDR3 spells CASSAGPYGKAQYF. The CDR3 nucleotides are TGTGCCAGCAGCGCCGGGCCCTACGGGAAGGCCCAGTACTTC.

This clone came up once. The chain recombines TRBV5-6 with TRBJ2-1, with D unresolved. The CDR3 contains 15 residues. V lost 1 base to trimming and J lost 0 bases, with 8 bases between them. Germline values: CDR1 SGHDT, CDR2 YYEEEE. The CDR3 region is CASSLFSSSYNEQFF. The DNA of the CDR3 is TGTGCCAGCAGCTTGTTTTCAAGCTCCTACAATGAGCAGTTCTTC.

This clone occurred once. The chain has TRBV4-1 and TRBJ2-5; TRBD1 agrees at 8 bases. The CDR3 sequence is 16 residues long. Germline CDR1 MGHRA, CDR2 YSYEKL. The trim removed 4 bases at V and 3 bases at J, leaving 10 bases unmatched. CDR3 region: CASSLGQGWGEETQYF. Here the CDR3 DNA reads TGCGCCAGCAGCCTCGGACAGGGCTGGGGGGAAGAGACCCAGTACTTC.

Details on this clone: Other DNA variants within this sample encode the same CDR3. The chain recombines TRBV30 with TRBJ2-5; D possibly corresponds to TRBD2 (6 bases). Trimming took 0 bases from V and 1 from J, leaving 6 bases between them. The CDR3 consists of 13 residues. Germline V gives CDR1 GTSNPN, CDR2 SVGIG (reference sequence). This chain's CDR3 is CAWSVGGQETQYF. The CDR3 bases are TGTGCCTGGAGTGTGGGAGGCCAAGAGACCCAGTACTTC.

Only a few counts were recorded for this clone. V and J are TRBV2 and TRBJ1-4; D unresolved. The germline V gene has CDR1 SNHLY and CDR2 FYNNEI. Trimming cost V 3 bases and J 3 bases, with 8 bases left between them. This CDR3 region has 14 residues. The CDR3: CASSEGSPNEKLFF. The CDR3 bases are TGTGCCAGCAGTGAGGGCAGTCCTAATGAAAAACTGTTTTTT.

This rearrangement joins TRBV7-8 to TRBJ1-6; 7 bases fit TRBD1. The CDR3 runs 15 residues. Per germline, CDR1 SGHVS and CDR2 FQNEAQ. V lost 5 bases, J lost 10 bases, and 11 bases stayed unmatched. The CDR3 here is CASSTRQGRGSPLHF. CDR3 nucleotide sequence: TGTGCCAGCAGCACCCGACAGGGCAGAGGCTCACCCCTCCACTTT.

The chain has TRBV6-1 and TRBJ2-7; 9 bases align to TRBD1. The junction had 10 bases not matched to a gene; V was cut back by 8 bases and J by 5 bases. Germline V gene lookup returns CDR1 MNHNS and CDR2 SASEGT. The CDR3 totals 14 residues. The CDR3 DNA reads TGTGCCAGCGGAGGGACAGGGCCCTGGGACGAGCAGTACTTC. The encoded protein is CASGGTGPWDEQYF.

This chain joins TRBV7-6 and TRBJ2-7; D uncertain. The CDR3 runs to 12 residues. From germline, CDR1 is SGHVS and CDR2 FNYEAQ. Trimming left V 3 bases short and J 2 bases short, with 5 bases between. The CDR3, as DNA: TGTGCCAGCAGCTTCATTCCCTACGAGCAGTACTTC. Translating it yields CASSFIPYEQYF.